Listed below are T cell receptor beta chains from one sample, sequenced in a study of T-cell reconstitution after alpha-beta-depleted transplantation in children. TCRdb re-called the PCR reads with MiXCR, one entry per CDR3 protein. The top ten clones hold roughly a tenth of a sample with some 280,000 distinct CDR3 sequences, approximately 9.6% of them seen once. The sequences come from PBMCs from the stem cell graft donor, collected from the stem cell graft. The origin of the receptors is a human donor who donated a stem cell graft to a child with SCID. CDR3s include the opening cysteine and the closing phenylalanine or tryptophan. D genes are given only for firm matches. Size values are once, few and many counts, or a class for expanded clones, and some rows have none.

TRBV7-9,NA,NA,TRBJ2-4,TGTGCCAGCAGCTCTACGATAACTTTAGCCAAAAACATTCAGTACTTC,CASSSTITLAKNIQYF
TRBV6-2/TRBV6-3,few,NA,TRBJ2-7,TGTGCCAGCGCGACTCTAGGGAGCTCCTACGAGCAGTACTTC,CASATLGSSYEQYF
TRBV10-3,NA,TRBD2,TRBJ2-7,TGTGCCATCAGGGTGGGTAGCGGGGTGACCTACGAGCAGTACTTC,CAIRVGSGVTYEQYF
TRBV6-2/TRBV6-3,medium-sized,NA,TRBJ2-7,TGTGCCAGCAGTTACCCCTACGAGCAGTACTTC,CASSYPYEQYF
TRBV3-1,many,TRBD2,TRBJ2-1,TGTGCCAGCAGCCCCCGGACTAGCGGGGGCCCCAATGAGCAGTTCTTC,CASSPRTSGGPNEQFF
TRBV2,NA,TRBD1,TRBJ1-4,TGTGCCAGCAGTGGGGACAGGGGGCGCAATGAAAAACTGTTTTTT,CASSGDRGRNEKLFF
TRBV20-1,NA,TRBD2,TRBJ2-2,TGCAGTGCTAGAGATTTGGGAGGGACCGGGGAGCTGTTTTTT,CSARDLGGTGELFF
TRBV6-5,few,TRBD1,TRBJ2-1,TGTGCCAGCAGTTATCGGGACAGGGACAATGAGCAGTTCTTC,CASSYRDRDNEQFF
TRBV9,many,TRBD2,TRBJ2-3,TGTGCCAGCAGCACGCGACTAGCGGGGGGAGGGGCTAGCACAGATACGCAGTATTTT,CASSTRLAGGGASTDTQYF
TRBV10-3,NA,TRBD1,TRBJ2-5,TGTGCCATCAGCTCAGACAGGGCCTCCCGGGGGACCCAGTACTTC,CAISSDRASRGTQYF
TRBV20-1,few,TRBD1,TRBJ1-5,TGCAGTGCTTGGGACAGGCGGTTTGTTAGCAATCAGCCCCAGCATTTT,CSAWDRRFVSNQPQHF
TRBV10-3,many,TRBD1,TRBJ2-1,TGTGCCATCAGTCCACCCCGGGACAGGGGTCCCTACAATGAGCAGTTCTTC,CAISPPRDRGPYNEQFF
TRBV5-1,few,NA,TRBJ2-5,TGCGCCAGCAGCCCCAAACAGGTTTTGGAGACCCAGTACTTC,CASSPKQVLETQYF
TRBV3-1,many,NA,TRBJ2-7,TGTGCCAGCAGCCTCTCGTCCGGGTCTTGGAGGGAGCAGTACTTC,CASSLSSGSWREQYF
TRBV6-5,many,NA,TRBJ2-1,TGTGCCAGCAGCCGAACTGGGGAGCAGTTCTTC,CASSRTGEQFF
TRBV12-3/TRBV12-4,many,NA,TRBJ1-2,TGTGCCAGCAGACCGGGACGGTTTTTCTATGGCTACACCTTC,CASRPGRFFYGYTF
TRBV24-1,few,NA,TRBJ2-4,TGTGCCACCAGTGATCGGAGGGAAAACATTCAGTACTTC,CATSDRRENIQYF
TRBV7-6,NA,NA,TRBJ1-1,TGTGCCAGCAGCCAAAGGGGGGAGTCCGCTTTCTTT,CASSQRGESAFF
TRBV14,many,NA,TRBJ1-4,TGTGCCAGCAGCGGAGAGACAGCAACTAATGAAAAACTGTTTTTT,CASSGETATNEKLFF
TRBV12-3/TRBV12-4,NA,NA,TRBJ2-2,TGTGCCAGCAGTTGGGGGAGTGCAGAGGAGCTGTTTTTT,CASSWGSAEELFF
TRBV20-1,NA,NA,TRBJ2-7,TGCAGTGCTAGAGGATTGGGCAACGTCGATTACGAGCAGTACTTC,CSARGLGNVDYEQYF
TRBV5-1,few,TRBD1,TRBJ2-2,TGCGCCAGCAGCACCACAGGACAGGGGGCCGCCGGGGAGCTGTTTTTT,CASSTTGQGAAGELFF
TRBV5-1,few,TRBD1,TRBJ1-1,TGCGCCAGCGCATACAGGGGGCTGGGGACTGAAGCTTTCTTT,CASAYRGLGTEAFF
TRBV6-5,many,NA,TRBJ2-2,TGTGCCAGCACCGGAGGGGGAGGAACCGGGGAGCTGTTTTTT,CASTGGGGTGELFF
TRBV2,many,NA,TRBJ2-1,TGTGCCAGCAGTGAATGGTTGAGTACCGACAATGAGCAGTTCTTC,CASSEWLSTDNEQFF
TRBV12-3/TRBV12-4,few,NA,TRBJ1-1,TGTGCCAGCAGTCTCGGCCCCGGCACTGAAGCTTTCTTT,CASSLGPGTEAFF
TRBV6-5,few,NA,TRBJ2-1,TGTGCCAGCAGTTACGGTCTAGCGATTGAGCAGTTCTTC,CASSYGLAIEQFF
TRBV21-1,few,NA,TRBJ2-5,TGTGCCAGCAGCAAAGTTAAGGAATACCAAGAGACCCAGTACTTC,CASSKVKEYQETQYF
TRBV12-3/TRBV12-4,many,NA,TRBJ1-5,TGTGCCAGCAGTGCAGGACGGAATAGCAATCAGCCCCAGCATTTT,CASSAGRNSNQPQHF
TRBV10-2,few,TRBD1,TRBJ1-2,TGCGCCAGCAGTGAGTCAGGGGGCGGTGGCTACACCTTC,CASSESGGGGYTF
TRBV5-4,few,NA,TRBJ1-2,TGTGCCAGCAGCCCAGACAGGTTTAGTGGCTACACCTTC,CASSPDRFSGYTF
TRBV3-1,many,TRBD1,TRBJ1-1,TGTGCCAGCAGCCATACAGGGGGCGGACTTAACACTGAAGCTTTCTTT,CASSHTGGGLNTEAFF
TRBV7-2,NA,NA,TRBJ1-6,TGTGCCAGCAGCTTAGAAACAGGGATTACACCCCTCCACTTT,CASSLETGITPLHF
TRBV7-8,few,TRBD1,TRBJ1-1,TGTGCCAGCAGCTTAGTAATCGGGACAGGGGGAATGAACACTGAAGCTTTCTTT,CASSLVIGTGGMNTEAFF
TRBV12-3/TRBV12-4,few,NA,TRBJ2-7,TGTGCCAGCAGTCTTATTTACTACGAGCAGTACTTC,CASSLIYYEQYF
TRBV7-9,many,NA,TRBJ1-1,TGTGCCAGCAGCCCCGATGTCGGCACTGAAGCTTTCTTT,CASSPDVGTEAFF
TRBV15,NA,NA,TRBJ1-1,TGTGCCACCAGCAGTTCTCGGGTGGGGACGCTCCATGAAGCTTTCTTT,CATSSSRVGTLHEAFF
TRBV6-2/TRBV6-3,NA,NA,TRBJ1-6,TGTGCCAGCGCCCCGTCGGCTTATAATTCACCCCTCCACTTT,CASAPSAYNSPLHF
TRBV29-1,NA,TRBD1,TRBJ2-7,TGCAGCGTTGAATGGGGGACAGGGGCATACGAGCAGTACTTC,CSVEWGTGAYEQYF
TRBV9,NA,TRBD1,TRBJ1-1,TGTGCCAGCAGCGCCGACTCCCAGGGGGGGCGGATTGAAGCTTTCTTT,CASSADSQGGRIEAFF
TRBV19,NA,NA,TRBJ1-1,TGTGCCAGTACCACCCAGGTGGCCACTGAAGCTTTCTTT,CASTTQVATEAFF
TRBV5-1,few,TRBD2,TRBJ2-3,TGCGCCAGCAGCTATACGGGCGGGGGGATTGTAACAGATACGCAGTATTTT,CASSYTGGGIVTDTQYF
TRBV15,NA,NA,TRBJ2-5,TGTGCCACCAGCAGGCAAGGGGAGACCCAGTACTTC,CATSRQGETQYF
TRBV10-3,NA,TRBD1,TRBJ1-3,TGTGCCATCAGACCCCAACAGGGGGAGAACACCATATATTTT,CAIRPQQGENTIYF
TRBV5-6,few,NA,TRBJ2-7,TGTGCCAGCAGCTTGGCACTGGACGAGCAGTACTTC,CASSLALDEQYF
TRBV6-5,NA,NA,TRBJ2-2,TGTGCCAGCAGTTACTCGAGCTGGACAATAACCGGGGAGCTGTTTTTT,CASSYSSWTITGELFF
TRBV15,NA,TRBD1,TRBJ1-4,TGTGCCACCAGCAGAGATTTACAGGGGGCTGAAAAACTGTTTTTT,CATSRDLQGAEKLFF